The T cell receptor (beta chain) described here comes from a study of OX40 agonist ivuxolimab in advanced cancers. Study at large: The treatment was a fully human IgG2 OX40 agonist, ivuxolimab. The eligibility criteria allowed prior anti-PD-1, anti-PD-L1 or anti-CTLA-4 therapy, and under 50% had some.

Profiling relied on immunoSEQ multiplex PCR, and the TCRdb table lists in-frame clones only, not all of them. The sample shows 90,000 to 100,000 clones, approximately 89% of them seen only once. The CDR3 sequence is 14 residues long. Germline V CDR1 and CDR2: SEHNR, FQNEAQ (reference sequence). V lost 4 bases and J 0 bases, leaving 8 bases between the germline ends. Enrollment shut out patients with autoimmune disease history or systemic immunosuppression. Cycle 7 day 1, cycle 4 day 1, and baseline were the timepoints at which blood was sampled. This receptor was identified in an adult with an advanced solid tumor such as melanoma, head and neck, liver or kidney cancer. The J gene is TRBJ2-3, the V gene TRBV7-9; perhaps TRBD1 as D (5 bases). The source material was CD4+ or CD8+ T cells sorted from blood, sampled in a trial of the OX40 agonist ivuxolimab. The CDR3 spells CASSSDMSTDTQYF. CDR3 nucleotide sequence: TGTGCCAGCAGCTCGGACATGAGCACAGATACGCAGTATTTT. The full variable domain, its missing parts supplied by reference TRBV7-9 and TRBJ2-3, is DTGVSQNPRHKITKRGQNVTFRCDPISEHNRLYWYRQTLGQGPEFLTYFQNEAQLEKSRLLSDRFSAERPKGSFSTLEIQRTEQGDSAMYLCASSSDMSTDTQYFGPGTRLTVL.